Below are 27 T cell receptor beta chains sequenced from a single sample in a study of OX40 agonist ivuxolimab in advanced cancers. The data were produced by immunoSEQ multiplex PCR, yet TCRdb's version contains in-frame clones alone and is incomplete. The data contain 60,000 to 95,000 clones, roughly 87% of them singletons. This specimen was CD4+ or CD8+ T cells sorted from blood, taken in a trial of the OX40 agonist ivuxolimab. The origin of the receptors is an adult with an advanced solid tumor such as melanoma, head and neck, liver or kidney cancer.

Here the CDR3 reads CALSTGGNQPQHF. CDR3 DNA sequence: TGTGCCCTTTCGACTGGGGGCAATCAGCCCCAGCATTTT. The chain joins TRBV28 to TRBJ1-5, with no clear D. Trimming stripped 11 bases from V and 2 bases from J, with 13 bases between. CDR1 is MDHEN, CDR2 SYDVKM, per germline. The length of the CDR3 is 13 residues. The full variable domain, its missing parts supplied by reference TRBV28 and TRBJ1-5, is DVKVTQSSRYLVKRTGEKVFLECVQDMDHENMFWYRQDPGLGLRLIYFSYDVKMKEKGDIPEGYSVSREKKERFSLILESASTNQTSMYLCALSTGGNQPQHFGDGTRLSIL.

The chain carries TRBV6-1 and TRBJ1-1; D is undetermined. Trimming removed 5 bases at V and 1 base at J, with 14 bases between. CDR1 is MNHNS and CDR2 is SASEGT in the germline V gene. CDR3 length: 15 residues. CDR3 amino acids: CASSRPTSGNTEAFF. The CDR3 DNA follows: TGTGCCAGCAGTAGACCAACTTCAGGGAACACTGAAGCTTTCTTT.

The genes are TRBV18 and TRBJ2-7; TRBD1 is a possible D gene (5 bases). Germline V gene data show CDR1 as KGHSH and CDR2 as LQKENI. The CDR3 loop spans 14 amino acids. With 3 bases removed from V and 3 bases from J, the gap between germline ends came to 12 bases. The CDR3 loop reads CASSPADMNYEQYF. The CDR3 nucleotides read TGTGCCAGCTCACCTGCGGACATGAACTACGAGCAGTACTTC.

V is TRBV5-3 and J is TRBJ1-2; unclear D gene. TRBV5-3 is reported as an ORF; its role is uncertain. The CDR3 length is 12 residues. Trimming pared 4 bases from V and 4 bases from J, leaving 8 bases between. In nucleotides, the CDR3 is TGTGCCAGAAGCCCGCGGATCTATGGCTACACCTTC. It codes for CARSPRIYGYTF.

The rearrangement joins TRBV11-2 to TRBJ2-3; 11 positions agree with TRBD2. The ends lost 1 base at V and 0 bases at J; junction bases unmatched: 3. This CDR3 is built from 17 residues. CDR1 SGHAT and CDR2 FQNNGV come from the germline V gene. The CDR3 here is CASSLVAGGPSTDTQYF. CDR3 bases: TGTGCCAGCAGCTTAGTAGCGGGGGGGCCTAGCACAGATACGCAGTATTTT.

The V gene is TRBV7-2, the J gene TRBJ2-7; D may be TRBD2 (6 bases). Trimming left V 2 bases short and J 0 bases short, with 11 bases between. The V gene's germline CDR1 is SGHTA and CDR2 FQGNSA. This CDR3 comprises 15 residues. This CDR3 is CASSLRGSSSYEQYF. The CDR3 DNA follows: TGTGCCAGCAGCTTACGGGGGTCGAGCTCCTACGAGCAGTACTTC.

This clone was seen a handful of times. The chain has TRBV30 and TRBJ1-3; weak D call: TRBD1 (6 bases). Between the trimmed V and J ends, which lost 2 bases and 0 bases, there was a span of 11 bases. Germline CDR1 GTSNPN, CDR2 SVGIG (reference sequence). This CDR3 has 15 residues. CDR3 nucleotides: TGTGCCTGGAGTACAGGGTCAAACTCTGGAAACACCATATATTTT. This translates into CAWSTGSNSGNTIYF.

V gene TRBV7-9 combines with J gene TRBJ2-3; D ambiguous. This CDR3 is built from 16 residues. Germline-derived CDR1 and CDR2 are SEHNR and FQNEAQ (reference sequence). V lost 1 base and J lost 0, with 11 bases in between. CDR3 in DNA: TGTGCCAGCAGCTTAGGTCGCTCCACTAGCACAGATACGCAGTATTTT. As protein: CASSLGRSTSTDTQYF.

About this clone: Germline is not matched at one junction end, which may reflect a read error. The chain has TRBV12-5 and TRBJ1-5; D is unresolved. The CDR3 consists of 14 residues. Germline CDR1 and CDR2: LGHNT and FRNRAP. The CDR3 is CASGLEAAVNPQHF. Here the CDR3 DNA reads TGTGCTAGTGGCTTGGAGGCGGCCGTTAACCCCCAGCATTTT.

This rearrangement joins TRBV4-2 to TRBJ2-3; 8 bases line up with TRBD2. Per the germline V gene, CDR1 is LGHNA and CDR2 is YNFKEQ. Trimming cost V 4 bases and J 2 bases; bases outside gene matches: 11. The CDR3 has 17 residues. CDR3 in DNA: TGTGCCAGCAGCCTTCGCCTCGCGGGGGGATCCACAGATACGCAGTATTTT. As protein: CASSLRLAGGSTDTQYF.

J is TRBJ2-1 and V is TRBV9; 9 bases are shared with TRBD2. Germline lookup yields CDR1 SGDLS and CDR2 YYNGEE. J lost 2 bases, V lost 4 bases, and 7 bases had no gene match. There are 16 residues in the CDR3. CDR3 in amino acids: CASSPQTSGTYNEQFF. DNA of the CDR3: TGTGCCAGCAGCCCCCAGACTAGCGGAACCTACAATGAGCAGTTCTTC.

This clone was detected once. V and J are TRBV9 and TRBJ2-3, with 9 bases lining up with TRBD2. After removal of 3 bases from V and 4 bases from J, the junction contained 3 bases not matched to a gene. This CDR3 has 14 amino acids. In germline, CDR1 is SGDLS, CDR2 YYNGEE. CDR3 loop: CASSASGNSDTQYF. For the CDR3, the DNA is TGTGCCAGCAGCGCTAGCGGGAACTCAGATACGCAGTATTTT. Drawing the rest from reference TRBV9 and TRBJ2-3, the complete variable domain is DSGVTQTPKHLITATGQRVTLRCSPRSGDLSVYWYQQSLDQGLQFLIQYYNGEERAKGNILERFSAQQFPDLHSELNLSSLELGDSALYFCASSASGNSDTQYFGPGTRLTVL.

The J gene is TRBJ1-1, the V gene TRBV6-5; D unclear. The V gene's germline CDR1 is MNHEY and CDR2 SVGAGI. Trimming took off 7 bases at V and 7 bases at J, with 19 bases between the two ends. The CDR3 totals 14 residues. DNA of the CDR3: TGTGCCAGCACCAAAAGAGTCGGAGGAGATGAAGCTTTCTTT. Its protein is CASTKRVGGDEAFF.

This chain connects TRBV11-2 to TRBJ2-2; D is ambiguous. Trimming stripped 1 base from V and 6 bases from J, with 6 bases between. The length of the CDR3 is 13 residues. Germline CDR1 SGHAT, CDR2 FQNNGV. CDR3 DNA sequence: TGTGCCAGCAGCTTAGTACGGCCCGGGGAGCTGTTTTTT. Its protein product is CASSLVRPGELFF.

The V call is TRBV11-2, the J call TRBJ1-2; no firm D call. Looked up from germline, CDR1 is SGHAT and CDR2 is FQNNGV. This CDR3 has 14 residues. Trimming stripped 1 base from V and 0 bases from J, with 6 bases between. This CDR3 is CASSLAGSNYGYTF. DNA of the CDR3: TGTGCCAGCAGCTTAGCGGGGTCTAACTATGGCTACACCTTC.

The sample holds one count of this clone. This chain joins TRBV2 and TRBJ1-6, with D tentatively TRBD1 (5 bases). Trimming cost V 7 bases and J 1 base, with 8 bases left between them. The CDR3 extends over 14 amino acids. From germline, CDR1 is SNHLY and CDR2 FYNNEI. The CDR3 DNA sequence: TGTGCCAGCACAGGGAGTTCCTATAATTCACCCCTCCACTTT. Protein sequence: CASTGSSYNSPLHF.

V is TRBV6-5 and J is TRBJ1-3, with 9 positions matching TRBD1. This CDR3 has 14 amino acids. Germline V gene data show CDR1 as MNHEY and CDR2 as SVGAGI. Trimming removed 6 bases from V and 4 bases from J; junction bases left unmatched: 4. The chain's CDR3 is CASSRDREGNTIYF. The CDR3 DNA reads TGTGCCAGCAGCCGGGACAGGGAGGGAAACACCATATATTTT.

In its sample, this clone was seen once. V is TRBV7-2 and J is TRBJ1-2, with TRBD1 identical over 8 bases. V gave up 1 base and J gave up 7 bases; unmatched junction bases: 11. The germline gives CDR1 SGHTA, CDR2 FQGNSA. The CDR3 extends over 16 amino acids. The CDR3 sequence is CASSLERQGMRSGYTF. In nucleotides, the CDR3 is TGTGCCAGCAGCTTAGAGAGACAGGGGATGAGAAGTGGCTACACCTTC.

This chain connects TRBV27 to TRBJ2-2, with D unclear. Germline V CDR1 and CDR2: MNHEY, SMNVEV (reference sequence). The CDR3 has 14 residues. Trimming pared 6 bases from V and 0 bases from J, leaving 8 bases between. The DNA of the CDR3 is TGTGCCAGCAGACGGATAACGAACACCGGGGAGCTGTTTTTT. It is translated as CASRRITNTGELFF.

The chain employs TRBV29-1 and TRBJ2-5; no definite D call. Trimming pared 4 bases from V and 4 bases from J, leaving 4 bases between. This CDR3 is built from 10 residues. Germline lookup yields CDR1 SQVTM and CDR2 ANQGSEA. In DNA form, the CDR3 reads TGCAGCGTTGTAGGAGAGACCCAGTACTTC. The encoded protein is CSVVGETQYF.

The chain combines TRBV5-1 with TRBJ1-4, with 7 nucleotides matching TRBD1. Trimming took 4 bases from V and 8 from J; bases not matched to a gene: 8. This CDR3 has 14 residues. In germline, CDR1 is SGHRS, CDR2 YFSETQ. The CDR3 sequence is CASSIGQAGEKLFF. The CDR3 nucleotides are TGCGCCAGCAGCATAGGACAGGCTGGAGAAAAACTGTTTTTT.

CDR3 nucleotides: TGTGCCAGCAGCTTAGAGGCTAGCGGGCGGTCCTACGAGCAGTACTTC. This codes for CASSLEASGRSYEQYF. This chain connects TRBV11-1 to TRBJ2-7; 8 bases are shared with TRBD2. The J segment lost 1 base and the V segment lost 1 base, leaving 6 bases of the junction unmatched. There are 16 residues in the CDR3. CDR1 is SGHAT and CDR2 is FQDESV in the germline V gene (reference sequence). The full variable domain, with the rest looked up from reference TRBV11-1 and TRBJ2-7, is EAEVAQSPRYKITEKSQAVAFWCDPISGHATLYWYRQILGQGPELLVQFQDESVVDDSQLPKDRFSAERLKGVDSTLKIQPAELGDSAMYLCASSLEASGRSYEQYFGPGTRLTVT.

As concerns this clone: At one boundary the junction diverges from the germline segment, which might be a read error. This rearrangement joins TRBV30 to TRBJ2-2, with a tentative D call TRBD2 (6 bases). The CDR3 contains 14 residues. Germline values: CDR1 GTSNPN, CDR2 SVGIG (reference sequence). The DNA for the CDR3 is TGTGCCTCGAGTCGGGGAGGTAGCGCCGGGGAGCTGTTTTTT. This gives the protein CASSRGGSAGELFF.

The CDR3 region is CASSAGLAGETQYF. Written as DNA, the CDR3 is TGTGCCAGCAGCGCGGGACTAGCGGGGGAGACCCAGTACTTC. The chain uses TRBV7-9 and TRBJ2-5; 13 nucleotides agree with TRBD2. The CDR3 length is 14 residues. Trimming cost V 5 bases and J 5 bases; bases outside gene matches: 2. CDR1 and CDR2 (germline): SEHNR, FQNEAQ (reference sequence). Combining the CDR3 with reference TRBV7-9 and TRBJ2-5 gives the whole variable domain DTGVSQNPRHKITKRGQNVTFRCDPISEHNRLYWYRQTLGQGPEFLTYFQNEAQLEKSRLLSDRFSAERPKGSFSTLEIQRTEQGDSAMYLCASSAGLAGETQYFGPGTRLLVL.

This chain connects TRBV18 to TRBJ1-2; D gene ambiguous. The germline V gene has CDR1 KGHSH and CDR2 LQKENI. V was clipped by 5 bases and J by 3 bases, with 7 bases between them. The CDR3 extends over 12 amino acids. CDR3 DNA: TGTGCCAGCTCAGCCCGTGACTATGGCTACACCTTC. Translated: CASSARDYGYTF.

The chain is built from TRBV10-3 and TRBJ1-2; D unclear. V was shortened by 2 bases and J by 2 bases, with 15 bases between the two germline ends. The germline V gene has CDR1 ENHRY and CDR2 SYGVKD. CDR3 size: 16 residues. The CDR3 is CAISEASRVMNYGYTF. CDR3 nucleotides: TGTGCCATCAGTGAGGCCTCGAGGGTTATGAACTATGGCTACACCTTC.

The V call is TRBV27, the J call TRBJ2-7; D is possibly TRBD1 (6 bases). From germline, CDR1 is MNHEY and CDR2 SMNVEV (reference sequence). The CDR3 is 14 residues long. Deletions cut 6 bases from V and 6 bases from J, with 18 bases between. The DNA of the CDR3 is TGTGCCAGCAGCCCTGACAGGAGGCTCTCCGAGCAGTACTTC. As protein: CASSPDRRLSEQYF.